The rows below give T cell receptor beta chains drawn from one sample of a study of tumor and adjacent non-tumor tissue in lung cancer. TCRdb re-derived calls from the multiplex PCR reads in MiXCR, one entry per CDR3 protein. The sample consists of 100,000 to 120,000 distinct CDR3 sequences, under 90% of them appearing once. Source material: lung tumor tissue. The receptors stem from a man between 65 and 85 years old with non-small cell lung cancer. Both conserved end residues are part of each CDR3. A D gene is named only where the DNA matches it firmly. Size is omitted from some rows. Given values are once, few, many or a class for expanded clones.

V: TRBV11-1
D: .
J: TRBJ1-2
size: .
length: 15
DNA: TGTGCCAGCAGCTTATCTCAGGACAACGACTATGGCTACACCTTC
CDR3: CASSLSQDNDYGYTF

V: TRBV6-5
D: .
J: TRBJ2-3
size: .
length: 16
DNA: TGTGCCAGCAGTTACTCTCTGGGTAGGAGCAAAGATACGCAGTATTTT
CDR3: CASSYSLGRSKDTQYF

V: TRBV7-8
D: .
J: TRBJ2-5
size: .
length: 14
DNA: TGTGCCGGCAGTTTAGGATCGGGGCCGGAGACCCAGTACTTC
CDR3: CAGSLGSGPETQYF

V: TRBV29-1
D: .
J: TRBJ1-1
size: once
length: 12
DNA: TGCAGCGTCGTGGGGGCTGCGGGTTGGGTTTTCTTT
CDR3: CSVVGAAGWVFF

V: TRBV4-3
D: .
J: TRBJ2-3
size: .
length: 15
DNA: TGTGTCAGCAGCCAGAACAGCCATAGCACAGATACGCAGTATTTT
CDR3: CVSSQNSHSTDTQYF

V: TRBV6-1
D: .
J: TRBJ2-3
size: once
length: 13
DNA: TGTGCCAGCAGTTCACAGGGTATAGATACGCAGTATTTT
CDR3: CASSSQGIDTQYF

V: TRBV6-2/TRBV6-3
D: .
J: TRBJ1-5
size: .
length: 14
DNA: TGTGCCAGCAGTTACCACAGGGAAAATCAGCCCCATCATTTT
CDR3: CASSYHRENQPHHF

V: TRBV20-1
D: .
J: TRBJ2-4
size: .
length: 14
DNA: TGCAGTGCTAGGAGTACACCAACCAAAGACATTAAGTACTTC
CDR3: CSARSTPTKDIKYF

V: TRBV12-3/TRBV12-4
D: TRBD2
J: TRBJ2-1
size: .
length: 14
DNA: TGTGTCAGCAGTTTATCGCGGGAGCGCAATGAGCAGCTCTTC
CDR3: CVSSLSRERNEQLF

V: TRBV6-1
D: TRBD2
J: TRBJ2-1
size: once
length: 16
DNA: TGTGTCAGCAGTGCTATGATAGCGGGAGAGCATAATGAGCAGTTCTTC
CDR3: CVSSAMIAGEHNEQFF

V: TRBV4-3
D: TRBD2
J: TRBJ2-1
size: .
length: 17
DNA: TGCGCTAGCAGCCAAGGCCCAGCGGGAGCTAAATACAATGAGCAGTTCTTC
CDR3: CASSQGPAGAKYNEQFF

V: TRBV10-1
D: .
J: TRBJ2-1
size: .
length: 15
DNA: TGCACCAGCAGTGAACGTTCAGGGGTAGGCAATGAGCAGTTCTTC
CDR3: CTSSERSGVGNEQFF

V: TRBV29-1
D: TRBD2
J: TRBJ2-2
size: .
length: 14
DNA: TGCAGCGCAATAGGGACTAGCTTCATCGGGGAGCTGTTTTTT
CDR3: CSAIGTSFIGELFF

V: TRBV6-1
D: .
J: TRBJ2-1
size: .
length: 12
DNA: TGTGCCAGTAGTCTTAGCAGAAATGAGCAGTTCTTC
CDR3: CASSLSRNEQFF

V: TRBV11-3
D: .
J: TRBJ1-6
size: .
length: 16
DNA: TGTGCCAGCAGCTTCAGGACAGTAGCAGCGAATTCACCCCTCCACTTT
CDR3: CASSFRTVAANSPLHF

V: TRBV6-5
D: .
J: TRBJ1-2
size: .
length: 14
DNA: TGTGCCGGCAGTTACTTGGGACAAGGGTATGGCTACACCTTC
CDR3: CAGSYLGQGYGYTF

V: TRBV5-4
D: TRBD1
J: TRBJ2-7
size: many
length: 13
DNA: TGTGCCACTTCGCGGGACAGGGACTACGAGCAGTACTTC
CDR3: CATSRDRDYEQYF

V: TRBV6-5
D: .
J: TRBJ1-6
size: once
length: 15
DNA: TGTGCCAGTAGTTATTCCGACGGTAAAGAATCACCCCTCCACTTT
CDR3: CASSYSDGKESPLHF

V: TRBV20-1
D: .
J: TRBJ1-6
size: many
length: 20
DNA: TGCAGTGCTAGAGGCCCCAACCTTAAATCGGTACAGAGAAATAATTCACCCCTCCACTTT
CDR3: CSARGPNLKSVQRNNSPLHF

V: TRBV11-3
D: TRBD2
J: TRBJ2-2
size: .
length: 17
DNA: TGTGCCAGCAGCTTCCCCCTAGCGGGGGCGAACACCGGGGAGCTGTTTTTT
CDR3: CASSFPLAGANTGELFF

V: TRBV21-1
D: .
J: TRBJ1-5
size: many
length: 19
DNA: TGTGCCAGCAGCAAAGAACCAACAGAGCCAATTTATAGCAATCAGCCCCAGCATTTT
CDR3: CASSKEPTEPIYSNQPQHF

V: TRBV10-2
D: TRBD2
J: TRBJ2-2
size: .
length: 16
DNA: TGCGCCAACAGACCAGACGGGGGGGGTAACACCGGGGAGCTGATTTTT
CDR3: CANRPDGGGNTGELIF

V: TRBV19
D: .
J: TRBJ2-2
size: .
length: 14
DNA: TGTACCAGTCAGAACACCACAGGGCTCAGGGAGCTGTTTTTT
CDR3: CTSQNTTGLRELFF